Shown below are 17 T cell receptor beta chains from a single sample sequenced in a study of shared clonotypes between healthy human individuals. Clones were read by immunoSEQ multiplex PCR, and TCRdb kept only the in-frame ones, dropping some. The sample includes some 2,000,000 clones, around 96% seen only once; the top ten take about 1.1%. CD45RO-negative CD8 cells positively selected for CCR7 made up the naive population, which excluded terminally differentiated effector memory CD45RA+ cells. The sample was naive CD8+ T cells sorted from blood. The receptors come from a young man in good health.

The chain carries TRBV6-5 and TRBJ1-1; 7 bases are a match to TRBD1. The CDR3 totals 14 residues. Looked up from germline, CDR1 is MNHEY and CDR2 is SVGAGI. The ends lost 2 bases at V and 6 bases at J; junction bases unmatched: 6. The CDR3 sequence is CASSYGKGAAEAFF. In DNA, the CDR3 is TGTGCCAGCAGTTACGGGAAGGGGGCGGCTGAAGCTTTCTTT.

V and J are TRBV2 and TRBJ1-1; 7 bases fit TRBD1. Per the germline V gene, CDR1 is SNHLY and CDR2 is FYNNEI. V lost 11 bases, J lost 4 bases, and 10 bases stayed unmatched. This CDR3 has 13 residues. CDR3 DNA: TGTGCCGGTCAGACAGGGTGGGGCACTGAAGCTTTCTTT. It encodes CAGQTGWGTEAFF.

The chain has TRBV5-4 and TRBJ2-3, with a tentative D call TRBD2 (5 bases). This CDR3 region has 13 residues. V lost 4 bases to trimming and J lost 6 bases, with 12 bases between them. Germline V gives CDR1 SGHNT, CDR2 YYREEE (reference sequence). The CDR3 DNA follows: TGTGCCAGCAGCGCGGGTACCGGCGATACGCAGTATTTT. Amino acid sequence: CASSAGTGDTQYF.

The rearrangement links TRBV6-4 to TRBJ2-7; a possible D gene is TRBD1 (6 bases). With 4 bases removed from V and 2 bases from J, the gap between germline ends came to 18 bases. Germline CDR1 is MRHNA and CDR2 is SNTAGT. CDR3 size: 16 residues. The DNA for the CDR3 is TGTGCCAGCAGTGCCTCTAGGGGGAATCCGGCCTACGAGCAGTACTTC. Translating it yields CASSASRGNPAYEQYF.

The chain employs TRBV10-1 and TRBJ1-1, with D unresolved. Germline values: CDR1 WNHNN, CDR2 SYGVQD (reference sequence). Deletions cut 0 bases from V and 7 bases from J, with 9 bases between. CDR3 size: 13 residues. CDR3 sequence (DNA): TGCGCCAGCAGTGAGTCGAGTCGGGGTGAAGCTTTCTTT. Translating gives CASSESSRGEAFF.

This sequence joins TRBV4-1 and TRBJ2-3, with D perhaps TRBD1 or TRBD2 (5 bases each). Trimming pared 4 bases from V and 2 bases from J, leaving 10 bases between. This CDR3 spans 14 amino acids. CDR1 and CDR2 (germline): MGHRA, YSYEKL. CDR3 sequence: CASSLGPLTDTQYF. In DNA form, the CDR3 reads TGCGCCAGCAGCCTGGGACCCCTCACAGATACGCAGTATTTT.

The chain combines TRBV6-5 with TRBJ1-2; D unclear. V shed 5 bases and J shed 3 bases, with 10 bases lying between them. The CDR3 length is 13 residues. Germline V gives CDR1 MNHEY, CDR2 SVGAGI. CDR3 residues: CASSLNGDYGYTF. The CDR3, as DNA: TGTGCCAGCAGTCTTAATGGGGACTATGGCTACACCTTC.

The chain links TRBV6-5 to TRBJ2-1; 7 nucleotides agree with TRBD1. CDR3 length: 13 residues. V shed 6 bases and J 5 bases; nucleotides not matched to a gene: 4. CDR1 is MNHEY, CDR2 SVGAGI, per germline. The CDR3: CASSVQGNNEQFF. DNA of the CDR3: TGTGCCAGCAGCGTACAGGGGAACAATGAGCAGTTCTTC.

This sequence joins TRBV6-5 and TRBJ2-5, with D uncertain. Germline CDR1 MNHEY, CDR2 SVGAGI. This CDR3 is built from 15 residues. The V and J ends lost 2 bases and 0 bases respectively, with 10 bases between them. The CDR3 protein is CASSYSGVYQETQYF. The CDR3 DNA reads as TGTGCCAGCAGTTACAGTGGAGTGTACCAAGAGACCCAGTACTTC.

This rearrangement joins TRBV7-9 to TRBJ2-1; TRBD1 matches 7 bases. The germline CDR1 and CDR2 sequences are SEHNR and FQNEAQ (reference sequence). V shed 5 bases and J 4 bases; nucleotides not matched to a gene: 8. The CDR3 loop spans 15 amino acids. CDR3 bases: TGTGCCAGCAGCCCGCCCGGGACAGTTTACAATGAGCAGTTCTTC. This encodes CASSPPGTVYNEQFF.

This sequence joins TRBV7-9 and TRBJ2-5; D remains ambiguous. The CDR3 contains 16 residues. The germline CDR1 and CDR2 sequences are SEHNR and FQNEAQ (reference sequence). Trimming took off 4 bases at V and 4 bases at J, with 19 bases between the two ends. The CDR3 sequence: CASSSRLVDGPETQYF. The CDR3, as DNA: TGTGCCAGCAGCTCCCGCCTAGTAGATGGCCCAGAGACCCAGTACTTC.

The V gene is TRBV29-1, the J gene TRBJ2-2; D gene unclear. The germline V and J ends were trimmed by 4 bases and 3 bases, with 3 bases remaining between them. The CDR3 extends over 11 amino acids. Looked up from germline, CDR1 is SQVTM and CDR2 is ANQGSEA. CDR3 nucleotide sequence: TGCAGCGTTGTGCACACCGGGGAGCTGTTTTTT. The encoded protein is CSVVHTGELFF.

Comment on this clone: The same CDR3 arises from other DNA sequences in this sample as well. This sequence joins TRBV9 and TRBJ1-1; no clear D gene. The V end lost 3 bases, the J end lost 5 bases, and 8 bases lay between the germline ends. CDR1 and CDR2 from the germline V gene are SGDLS and YYNGEE. The length of the CDR3 is 12 residues. The CDR3 nucleotides read TGTGCCAGCAGCGGCTCGGGGACTGAAGCTTTCTTT. It codes for CASSGSGTEAFF.

J is TRBJ1-3 and V is TRBV13, with TRBD1 as a possible D gene (6 bases). Germline loops: CDR1 PRHDT, CDR2 FYEKMQ (reference sequence). V was pared by 1 base and J by 0 bases, with 19 bases between. This CDR3 is 19 amino acids long. This CDR3 is CASSLEGGLKIHSGNTIYF. The CDR3, as DNA: TGTGCCAGCAGCTTAGAGGGGGGCCTAAAGATTCACTCTGGAAACACCATATATTTT.

This chain links TRBV12-5 with TRBJ2-7, with D perhaps matching TRBD1 or TRBD2 (7 bases each). Trimming left V 3 bases short and J 4 bases short, with 13 bases between. Germline-derived CDR1 and CDR2 are LGHNT and FRNRAP. The CDR3 extends over 14 amino acids. The CDR3 DNA reads as TGTGCTAGTGGTTTTGGCGGGGGACAGTACGAGCAGTACTTC. Translating it yields CASGFGGGQYEQYF.

This clone was seen a single time. DNA of the CDR3: TGCGCCAGCAGCTTTAACCCGGGGGACGCCAGCCAAGAGACCCAGTACTTC. Its translation: CASSFNPGDASQETQYF. The chain has TRBV5-1 and TRBJ2-5; a possible D gene is TRBD2 (6 bases). The CDR3 extends over 17 amino acids. Trimming left V 2 bases short and J 1 base short, with 18 bases between. Germline loops: CDR1 SGHRS, CDR2 YFSETQ.

The chain recombines TRBV27 with TRBJ2-6; 9 positions agree with TRBD1. Germline lookup yields CDR1 MNHEY and CDR2 SMNVEV (reference sequence). The V gene end was trimmed by 5 bases and the J gene end by 0 bases; junction bases not matched to a gene: 5. This CDR3 comprises 17 residues. The CDR3 sequence is CASSPTGGASGANVLTF. The CDR3 nucleotides are TGTGCCAGCAGTCCGACAGGGGGTGCCTCTGGGGCCAACGTCCTGACTTTC.